Reported below is one T cell receptor (beta chain). What it recognizes is unknown. In the PCR, 60 Vbeta and 13 Jbeta primers were used. Measured with immunoSEQ multiplex PCR; TCRdb has only the in-frame clones, and not every one. The sample lists 100,000 to 150,000 clones, roughly 83% occurring once. The sample originates from a study of cytomegalovirus exposure and HLA in healthy donors. Points from the study as a whole: The authors later linked a missense DCLRE1C variant to TCR beta V- and J-gene trimming.

The TCR originated in a girl aged 2 to 9 in good health and CMV-seronegative. What was sequenced was PBMCs.

This CDR3 is CASSYDGGAFDNEQFF. The CDR3 region has the DNA TGTGCCAGCAGTTACGACGGGGGGGCTTTTGACAATGAGCAGTTCTTC. This chain links TRBV6-5 with TRBJ2-1; TRBD2 matches at 8 bases. Germline trimming cut 2 bases from V and 5 bases from J; bases unmatched to any gene: 8. The CDR3 has 16 amino acids. The germline V gene encodes CDR1 MNHEY and CDR2 SVGAGI.